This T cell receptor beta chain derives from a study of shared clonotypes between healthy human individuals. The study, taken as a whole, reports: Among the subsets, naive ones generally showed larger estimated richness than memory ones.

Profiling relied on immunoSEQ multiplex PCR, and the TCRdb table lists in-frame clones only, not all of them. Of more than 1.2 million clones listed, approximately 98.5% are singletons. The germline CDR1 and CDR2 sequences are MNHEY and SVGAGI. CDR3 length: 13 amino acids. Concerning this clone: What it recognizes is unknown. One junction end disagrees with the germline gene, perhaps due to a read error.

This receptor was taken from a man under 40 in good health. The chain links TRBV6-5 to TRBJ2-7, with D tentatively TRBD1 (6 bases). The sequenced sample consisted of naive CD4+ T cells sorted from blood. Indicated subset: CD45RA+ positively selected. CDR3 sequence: CASSYPGAYEQHF. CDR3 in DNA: TGTGCCAGCAGTTACCCAGGGGCCTACGAGCAGCACTTC.